This TCR beta chain was found in a study of T cell responses to AZD1222 COVID-19 vaccine. CDR1 and CDR2 from the germline V gene are SNHLY and FYNNEI. V was cut by 3 bases and J by 5 bases, with 4 bases left in between. CDR3 length equals 11 residues. Sequencing was performed with immunoSEQ multiplex PCR; in TCRdb, only in-frame clones are kept and a portion is missing. Altogether roughly 50,000 clones are present, around nine tenths being singletons, with the ten largest covering 3.9%. The sample holds one count of this clone. The TCR sequence derives from an adult in good health. Sample: peripheral blood, taken on day 0 of AZD1222 vaccination. V is TRBV2 and J is TRBJ1-2; no reliable D call. CDR3 protein: CASSEGYGYTF. The CDR3 nucleotides read TGTGCCAGCAGTGAGGGTTATGGCTACACCTTC.